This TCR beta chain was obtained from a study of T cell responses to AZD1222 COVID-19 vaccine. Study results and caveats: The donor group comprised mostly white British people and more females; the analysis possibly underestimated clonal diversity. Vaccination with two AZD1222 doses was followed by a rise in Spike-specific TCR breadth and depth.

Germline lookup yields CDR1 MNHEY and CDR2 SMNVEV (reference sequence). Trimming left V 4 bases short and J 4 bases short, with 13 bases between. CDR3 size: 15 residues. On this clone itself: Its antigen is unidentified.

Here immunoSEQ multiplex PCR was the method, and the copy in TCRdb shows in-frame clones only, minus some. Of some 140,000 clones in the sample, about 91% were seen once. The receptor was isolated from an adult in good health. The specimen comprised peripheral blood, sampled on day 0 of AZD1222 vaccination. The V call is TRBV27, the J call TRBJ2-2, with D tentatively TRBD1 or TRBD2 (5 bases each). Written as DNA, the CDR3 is TGTGCCAGCAGTTCCATTCAGGGAGTCACCGGGGAGCTGTTTTTT. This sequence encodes CASSSIQGVTGELFF.